This TCR beta chain came from a study of neurological immune-mediated disorders. The study's findings and limits: The study found no CDR3 amino acid sequences shared by expanded clones across subjects, suggesting private repertoires in all groups.

TCRdb analysed the 5' RACE reads with MiXCR anew, one entry per CDR3 protein. The profile shows about 79,000 distinct CDR3 sequences, around an eighth of them singletons. This clonotype was observed a handful of times. The antigen is undetermined. 2 million unsorted PBMCs were stored in RNAlater at -80 °C before RNA extraction. The CDR3 runs to 15 residues. Germline CDR1 and CDR2: DFQATT and SNEGSKA (reference sequence). V lost 4 bases, J lost 5 bases, and 6 bases stayed unmatched. The receptor was isolated from a woman aged 50 to 65 in good health. The material sequenced was PBMCs. The rearrangement joins TRBV20-1 to TRBJ1-6, with TRBD1 identical over 9 bases. CDR3 in amino acids: CSAIRDRANNSPLHF. Here the CDR3 DNA reads TGCAGTGCTATCCGGGACAGGGCGAATAATTCACCCCTCCACTTT.